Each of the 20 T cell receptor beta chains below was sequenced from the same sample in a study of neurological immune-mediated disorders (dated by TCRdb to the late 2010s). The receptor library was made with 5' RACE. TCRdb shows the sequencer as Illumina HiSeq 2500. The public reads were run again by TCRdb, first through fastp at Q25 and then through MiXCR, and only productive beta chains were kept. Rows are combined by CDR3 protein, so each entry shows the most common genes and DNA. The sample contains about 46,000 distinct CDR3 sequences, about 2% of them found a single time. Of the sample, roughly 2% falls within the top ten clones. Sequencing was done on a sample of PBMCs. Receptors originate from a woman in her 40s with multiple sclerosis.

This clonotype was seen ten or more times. The CDR3 DNA reads as TGCGCCAGCAGCTCGGGCCCCCAATCTAAAAACACCGGGGAGCTGTTTTTT. Amino acid sequence: CASSSGPQSKNTGELFF. This chain links TRBV5-1 with TRBJ2-2; no definite D call. CDR1 and CDR2 (germline): SGHRS, YFSETQ. This CDR3 contains 17 residues. Between the trimmed V and J ends, which lost 3 bases and 2 bases, there was a span of 17 bases.

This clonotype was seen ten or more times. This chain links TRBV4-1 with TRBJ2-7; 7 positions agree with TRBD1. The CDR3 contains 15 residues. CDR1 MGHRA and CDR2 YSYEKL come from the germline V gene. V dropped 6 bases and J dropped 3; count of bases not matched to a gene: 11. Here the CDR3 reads CASRSRDSSIYEQYF. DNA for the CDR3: TGCGCCAGCAGAAGCCGGGACAGTTCGATCTACGAGCAGTACTTC.

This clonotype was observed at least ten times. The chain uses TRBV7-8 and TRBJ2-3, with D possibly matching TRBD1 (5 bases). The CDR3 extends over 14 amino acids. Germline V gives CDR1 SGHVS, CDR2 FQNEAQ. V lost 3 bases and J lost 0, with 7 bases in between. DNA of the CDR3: TGTGCCAGCAGCTTGACAGCTAGCACAGATACGCAGTATTTT. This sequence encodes CASSLTASTDTQYF.

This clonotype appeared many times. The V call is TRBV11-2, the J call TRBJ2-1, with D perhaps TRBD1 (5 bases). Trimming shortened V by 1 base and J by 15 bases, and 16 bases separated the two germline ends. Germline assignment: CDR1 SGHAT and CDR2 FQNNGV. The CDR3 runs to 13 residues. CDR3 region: CASSLASLAGLFF. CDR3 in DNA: TGTGCCAGCAGCTTAGCGTCTTTGGCAGGGCTGTTCTTC. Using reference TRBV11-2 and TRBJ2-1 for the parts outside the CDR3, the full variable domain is EAGVAQSPRYKIIEKRQSVAFWCNPISGHATLYWYQQILGQGPKLLIQFQNNGVVDDSQLPKDRFSAERLKGVDSTLKIQPAKLEDSAVYLCASSLASLAGLFFGPGTRLTVL.

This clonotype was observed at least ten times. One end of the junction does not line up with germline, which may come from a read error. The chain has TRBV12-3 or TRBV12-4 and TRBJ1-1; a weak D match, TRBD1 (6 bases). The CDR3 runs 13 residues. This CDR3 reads CASILQGDTEAFF. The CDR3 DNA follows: TGTGCCAGCATTTTACAGGGAGACACTGAAGCTTTCTTT.

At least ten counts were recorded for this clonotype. CDR3 sequence reads: CASSIGHSNTEAFF. As DNA, the CDR3 is TGCGCCAGCAGCATCGGACATTCGAACACTGAAGCTTTCTTT. This chain uses TRBV5-1 with TRBJ1-1; perhaps TRBD1 as D (5 bases). Per germline, CDR1 SGHRS and CDR2 YFSETQ. The CDR3 spans 14 residues. The V end lost 4 bases, the J end lost 1 base, and 11 bases lay between the germline ends.

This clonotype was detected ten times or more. The CDR3 DNA reads TGTGCCAGCAGAGAACAGGGGGCCACCTACGAGCAGTACTTC. Translated, it gives CASREQGATYEQYF. The rearrangement uses TRBV2 and TRBJ2-7; 9 bases are a match to TRBD1. The CDR3 is 14 amino acids. J was trimmed by 2 bases and V by 6 bases; bases with no gene match: 5. Germline-derived CDR1 and CDR2 are SNHLY and FYNNEI.

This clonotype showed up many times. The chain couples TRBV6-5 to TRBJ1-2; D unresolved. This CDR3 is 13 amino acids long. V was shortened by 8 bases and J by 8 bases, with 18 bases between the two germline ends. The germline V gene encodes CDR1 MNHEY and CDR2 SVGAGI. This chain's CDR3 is CASQYRPGGGYTF. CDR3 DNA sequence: TGTGCCAGCCAATATCGTCCAGGAGGAGGCTACACCTTC.

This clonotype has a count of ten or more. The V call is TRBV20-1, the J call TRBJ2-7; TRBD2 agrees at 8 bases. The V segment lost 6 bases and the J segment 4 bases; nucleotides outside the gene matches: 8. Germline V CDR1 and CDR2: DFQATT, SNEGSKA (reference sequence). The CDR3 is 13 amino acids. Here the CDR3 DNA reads TGCAGTGCAGGCCTAGCGGGCACTTACGAGCAGTACTTC. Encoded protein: CSAGLAGTYEQYF.

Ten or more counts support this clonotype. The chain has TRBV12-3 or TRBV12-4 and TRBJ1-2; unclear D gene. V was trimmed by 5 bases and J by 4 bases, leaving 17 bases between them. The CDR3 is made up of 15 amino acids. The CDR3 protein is CASSRDGGLSYGYTF. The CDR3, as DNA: TGTGCCAGCAGTAGAGATGGCGGTCTTTCCTATGGCTACACCTTC.

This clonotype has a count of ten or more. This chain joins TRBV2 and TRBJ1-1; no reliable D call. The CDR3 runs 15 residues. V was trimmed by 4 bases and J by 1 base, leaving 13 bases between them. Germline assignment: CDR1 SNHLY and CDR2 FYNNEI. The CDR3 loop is CASSVNKVENTEAFF. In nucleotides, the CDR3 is TGTGCCAGCAGTGTCAATAAAGTGGAGAACACTGAAGCTTTCTTT.

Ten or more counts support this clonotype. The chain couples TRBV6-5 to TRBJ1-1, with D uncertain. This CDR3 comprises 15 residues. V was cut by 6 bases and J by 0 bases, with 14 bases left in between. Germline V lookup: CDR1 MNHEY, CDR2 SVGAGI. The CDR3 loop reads CASSPWRFMNTEAFF. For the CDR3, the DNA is TGTGCCAGCAGCCCATGGCGGTTCATGAACACTGAAGCTTTCTTT.

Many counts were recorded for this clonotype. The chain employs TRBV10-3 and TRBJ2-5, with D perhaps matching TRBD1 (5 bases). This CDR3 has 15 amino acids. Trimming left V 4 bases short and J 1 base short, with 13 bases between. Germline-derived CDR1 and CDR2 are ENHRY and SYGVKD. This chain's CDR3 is CAISARGTPQETQYF. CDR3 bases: TGTGCCATCAGTGCTAGGGGAACGCCCCAAGAGACCCAGTACTTC.

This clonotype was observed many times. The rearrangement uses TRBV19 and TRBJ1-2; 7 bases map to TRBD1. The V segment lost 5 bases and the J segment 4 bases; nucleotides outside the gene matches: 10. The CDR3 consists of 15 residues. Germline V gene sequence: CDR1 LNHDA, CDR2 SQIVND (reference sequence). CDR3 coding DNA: TGTGCCAGTAGTCCTCAATTAACAGGGGTCTATGGCTACACCTTC. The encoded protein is CASSPQLTGVYGYTF.

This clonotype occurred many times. The CDR3 region has the DNA TGTGCCAGCAGCTTGGAGGGACCGCTCTTTTGGGAGCAGTTCTTC. It translates to CASSLEGPLFWEQFF. V usage is TRBV5-5 and J usage is TRBJ2-1; D is tentatively TRBD1 or TRBD2 (5 bases each). This CDR3 is 15 amino acids long. Germline assignment: CDR1 SGHKS and CDR2 YYEKEE (reference sequence). V lost 0 bases and J lost 10, with 17 bases in between.

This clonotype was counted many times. DNA for the CDR3: TGCGCCAGCAGCTCGGGACAGGGCAATCAGCCCCAGCATTTT. Translated, it gives CASSSGQGNQPQHF. The chain carries TRBV5-1 and TRBJ1-5; 8 nucleotides line up with TRBD1. Germline CDR1 and CDR2: SGHRS and YFSETQ. Trimming at V came to 3 bases and at J to 2 bases, leaving 1 base not matched to a gene. The CDR3 extends over 14 amino acids.

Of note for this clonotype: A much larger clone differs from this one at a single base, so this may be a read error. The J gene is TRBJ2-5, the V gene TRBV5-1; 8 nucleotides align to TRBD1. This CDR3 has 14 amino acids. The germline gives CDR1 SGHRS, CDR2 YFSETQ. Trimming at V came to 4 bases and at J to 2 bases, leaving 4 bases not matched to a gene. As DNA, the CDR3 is TGCGCCAGCAGCCAGACAGGGGCACAAGAGACCCAGTACTTC. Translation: CASSQTGAQETQYF.

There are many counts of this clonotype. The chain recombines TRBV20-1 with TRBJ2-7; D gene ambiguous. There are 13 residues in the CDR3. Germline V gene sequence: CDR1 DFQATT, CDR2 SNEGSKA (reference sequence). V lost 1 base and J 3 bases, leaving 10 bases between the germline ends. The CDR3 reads CSARGKADYEQYF. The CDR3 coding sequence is TGCAGTGCTAGAGGAAAGGCGGACTACGAGCAGTACTTC.

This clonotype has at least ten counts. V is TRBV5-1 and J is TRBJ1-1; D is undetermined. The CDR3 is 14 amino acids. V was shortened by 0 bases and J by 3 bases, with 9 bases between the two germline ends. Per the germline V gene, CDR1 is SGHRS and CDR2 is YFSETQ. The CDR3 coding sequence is TGCGCCAGCAGCTTGGAGGGAGCCTACACTGAAGCTTTCTTT. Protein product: CASSLEGAYTEAFF.

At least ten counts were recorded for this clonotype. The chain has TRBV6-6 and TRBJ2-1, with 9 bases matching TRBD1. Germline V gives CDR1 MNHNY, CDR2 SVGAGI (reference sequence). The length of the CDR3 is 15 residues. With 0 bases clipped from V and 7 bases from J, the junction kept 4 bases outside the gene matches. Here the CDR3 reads CASSYSGTGPNEQFF. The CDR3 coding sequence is TGTGCCAGCAGTTACTCAGGGACAGGGCCAAATGAGCAGTTCTTC.